Below, 24 T cell receptor beta chains from the same sample are listed, as sequenced in a study of cytomegalovirus exposure and HLA in healthy donors. The PCR employed 60 Vbeta primers together with 13 Jbeta primers. TCRdb keeps only in-frame clones here, not all; method: immunoSEQ multiplex PCR. The repertoire has some 150,000 clones, roughly three fifths of them found once; the top ten carry 2% to 3%. Material: PBMCs. These TCRs come from a woman aged 40 to 50 in good health and CMV-seronegative.

The chain couples TRBV4-1 to TRBJ2-5, with 9 bases lining up with TRBD2. The CDR3 has 15 residues. Germline CDR1 MGHRA, CDR2 YSYEKL. With V trimmed by 5 bases and J by 9 bases, 13 bases remained unmatched. CDR3 in amino acids: CASSGRTSDSRSQYF. For the CDR3, the DNA is TGCGCCAGCAGCGGCCGGACTAGCGACTCTAGGTCCCAGTACTTC.

The CDR3: CASSLNGQLGYGYTF. The CDR3 nucleotides read TGTGCCAGCAGTTTAAATGGGCAGTTGGGCTATGGCTACACCTTC. The V call is TRBV28, the J call TRBJ1-2; no firm D call. Trimming removed 2 bases at V and 4 bases at J, with 14 bases between. This CDR3 comprises 15 residues. CDR1 is MDHEN and CDR2 is SYDVKM in the germline V gene.

The chain joins TRBV10-3 to TRBJ1-1; D possibly corresponds to TRBD1 (6 bases). Germline V gene data show CDR1 as ENHRY and CDR2 as SYGVKD. Trimming cost V 10 bases and J 0 bases, with 9 bases left between them. The CDR3 length is 12 residues. DNA of the CDR3: TGTGCCACCGGACAGCTGAACACTGAAGCTTTCTTT. Protein: CATGQLNTEAFF.

The J gene is TRBJ2-5, the V gene TRBV9, with D maybe TRBD2 (6 bases). CDR1 is SGDLS, CDR2 YYNGEE, per germline. Trimming cost V 4 bases and J 5 bases, with 15 bases left between them. This CDR3 has 14 amino acids. CDR3 protein: CASSIRRDGETQYF. The CDR3, as DNA: TGTGCCAGCAGCATACGGAGGGACGGTGAGACCCAGTACTTC.

This clone has a single count. The chain has TRBV27 and TRBJ2-3; D perhaps matches TRBD1 (6 bases). Per germline, CDR1 MNHEY and CDR2 SMNVEV (reference sequence). The CDR3 runs 17 residues. The V gene lost 3 bases and the J gene lost 6 bases, with 22 bases spanning the gap. The DNA for the CDR3 is TGTGCCAGCAGTTTTTTAACGACAGGTTTTTCGCGGGATACGCAGTATTTT. It specifies CASSFLTTGFSRDTQYF.

The chain couples TRBV11-2 to TRBJ1-2; D ambiguous. This CDR3 contains 14 residues. The V end lost 1 base, the J end lost 2 bases, and 8 bases lay between the germline ends. The V gene's germline CDR1 is SGHAT and CDR2 FQNNGV. CDR3 sequence (DNA): TGTGCCAGCAGCTTAGCCGCGGGGAACTATGGCTACACCTTC. Translation gives CASSLAAGNYGYTF. Based on the CDR3 plus reference TRBV11-2 and TRBJ1-2, the full variable domain is EAGVAQSPRYKIIEKRQSVAFWCNPISGHATLYWYQQILGQGPKLLIQFQNNGVVDDSQLPKDRFSAERLKGVDSTLKIQPAKLEDSAVYLCASSLAAGNYGYTFGSGTRLTVV.

The chain joins TRBV9 to TRBJ2-1, with D possibly matching TRBD1 (5 bases). This CDR3 contains 14 residues. Trimming took off 0 bases at V and 6 bases at J, with 10 bases between the two ends. CDR1 is SGDLS and CDR2 is YYNGEE in the germline V gene. Written as DNA, the CDR3 is TGTGCCAGCAGCGTAGTTGCCAGGGCCAATGAGCAGTTCTTC. It codes for CASSVVARANEQFF. Combining the CDR3 with reference TRBV9 and TRBJ2-1 gives the whole variable domain DSGVTQTPKHLITATGQRVTLRCSPRSGDLSVYWYQQSLDQGLQFLIQYYNGEERAKGNILERFSAQQFPDLHSELNLSSLELGDSALYFCASSVVARANEQFFGPGTRLTVL.

The rearrangement joins TRBV6-5 to TRBJ1-1, with TRBD1 identical over 9 bases. Germline V gene data show CDR1 as MNHEY and CDR2 as SVGAGI. This CDR3 region has 15 residues. With V trimmed by 6 bases and J by 4 bases, 9 bases remained unmatched. The CDR3 DNA sequence: TGTGCCAGCAGGGATCCTACAGGGGGCGGCACTGAAGCTTTCTTT. It yields the protein CASRDPTGGGTEAFF.

The chain couples TRBV6-4 to TRBJ1-1, with a tentative D call TRBD1 (5 bases). The V end was cut by 4 bases, the J end by 4 bases, with 13 bases between. In germline, CDR1 is MRHNA, CDR2 SNTAGT. CDR3 length: 14 amino acids. The CDR3 is CASSARSRGTEAFF. CDR3 coding DNA: TGTGCCAGCAGTGCACGATCTAGGGGCACTGAAGCTTTCTTT.

The J gene is TRBJ2-7, the V gene TRBV27, with TRBD1 as a possible D gene (7 bases). The V gene lost 6 bases and the J gene lost 0 bases, with 15 bases spanning the gap. The CDR3 spans 15 residues. Germline V gene data show CDR1 as MNHEY and CDR2 as SMNVEV (reference sequence). The CDR3 reads CASSRRRDSSYEQYF. CDR3 coding DNA: TGTGCCAGCAGCCGCCGGCGGGACAGCTCCTACGAGCAGTACTTC.

The rearrangement uses TRBV5-1 and TRBJ1-6; D uncertain. The V and J ends lost 0 bases and 5 bases respectively, with 9 bases between them. CDR3 size: 15 residues. Germline V CDR1 and CDR2: SGHRS, YFSETQ. In DNA, the CDR3 is TGCGCCAGCAGCTTGGAGATCTCGGATAATTCACCCCTCCACTTT. This codes for CASSLEISDNSPLHF.

This sequence joins TRBV18 and TRBJ2-2; no clear D gene. Germline lookup yields CDR1 KGHSH and CDR2 LQKENI. Trimming cost V 5 bases and J 2 bases, with 12 bases left between them. The CDR3 is 15 amino acids. CDR3 sequence (DNA): TGTGCCAGCTCAAAATTGAGTCGTAACACCGGGGAGCTGTTTTTT. This sequence encodes CASSKLSRNTGELFF.

V usage is TRBV6-5 and J usage is TRBJ2-2; maybe TRBD2 (5 bases). The V end was cut by 2 bases, the J end by 7 bases, with 14 bases between. CDR1 is MNHEY and CDR2 is SVGAGI in the germline V gene. CDR3 length: 15 amino acids. The CDR3 region has the DNA TGTGCCAGCAGTTACCAGTCTAGCATCGGCGGGGAGCTGTTTTTT. Translating it yields CASSYQSSIGGELFF.

In its sample, this clone was seen a few times. The CDR3 is CSVVVGGATDTQYF. The DNA of the CDR3 is TGCAGCGTTGTTGTCGGGGGGGCCACAGATACGCAGTATTTT. This chain connects TRBV29-1 to TRBJ2-3, with TRBD2 matching over 8 bases. With 4 bases clipped from V and 2 bases from J, the junction kept 5 bases outside the gene matches. CDR1 and CDR2 (germline): SQVTM, ANQGSEA. This CDR3 is 14 amino acids long.

The V call is TRBV15, the J call TRBJ1-2; D is possibly TRBD1 (6 bases). The CDR3 runs to 15 residues. Germline V gene lookup returns CDR1 LNHNV and CDR2 YYDKDF (reference sequence). The V and J ends lost 0 bases and 5 bases respectively, with 13 bases between them. This CDR3 is CATSREAGDIYGYTF. DNA for the CDR3: TGTGCCACCAGCAGAGAGGCGGGGGACATTTATGGCTACACCTTC.

V usage is TRBV4-3 and J usage is TRBJ2-3; TRBD2 is a possible D gene (5 bases). The germline V and J ends were trimmed by 5 bases and 0 bases, with 18 bases remaining between them. Germline CDR1 is LGHNA and CDR2 is YSLEER. The CDR3 has 17 amino acids. The CDR3 sequence is CASSGAAGGSSTDTQYF. As DNA, the CDR3 is TGCGCCAGCAGCGGCGCGGCTGGAGGTTCTAGCACAGATACGCAGTATTTT.

The CDR3 nucleotides read TGTGCCAGCAGCGTAGGAGGGGGACAGGACTATGGCTACACCTTC. Translated: CASSVGGGQDYGYTF. This rearrangement joins TRBV9 to TRBJ1-2, with 8 positions matching TRBD1. Trimming at V came to 0 bases and at J to 3 bases, leaving 4 bases not matched to a gene. The CDR3 totals 15 residues. The germline gives CDR1 SGDLS, CDR2 YYNGEE.

J is TRBJ2-5 and V is TRBV29-1; 8 bases align to TRBD2. The CDR3 spans 13 residues. In germline, CDR1 is SQVTM, CDR2 ANQGSEA. The V gene end was trimmed by 7 bases and the J gene end by 1 base; junction bases not matched to a gene: 5. The CDR3 is CSAGGPSQETQYF. The CDR3 DNA follows: TGCAGCGCGGGGGGGCCTTCCCAAGAGACCCAGTACTTC.

As to this clone: This sample includes further DNA sequences coding for the same CDR3. V usage is TRBV30 and J usage is TRBJ2-3; tentative D call: TRBD2 (6 bases). V lost 1 base to trimming and J lost 4 bases, with 12 bases between them. The CDR3 is 14 amino acids. Germline V gene data show CDR1 as GTSNPN and CDR2 as SVGIG (reference sequence). The CDR3 protein is CAWSGGSGADTQYF. DNA for the CDR3: TGTGCCTGGAGTGGGGGTTCGGGAGCAGATACGCAGTATTTT.

Only a few counts were recorded for this clone. V usage is TRBV10-3 and J usage is TRBJ2-3; 9 bases line up with TRBD2. The germline V gene has CDR1 ENHRY and CDR2 SYGVKD. After removal of 3 bases from V and 4 bases from J, the junction contained 2 bases not matched to a gene. The length of the CDR3 is 14 residues. The CDR3 spells CAISDGGGADTQYF. CDR3 nucleotides: TGTGCCATCAGTGACGGCGGGGGGGCAGATACGCAGTATTTT.

Only a few counts were recorded for this clone. The CDR3 reads CAYRGSTGELFF. The CDR3 DNA reads TGTGCCTACAGGGGCTCCACCGGGGAGCTGTTTTTT. V gene TRBV30 combines with J gene TRBJ2-2; TRBD1 matches 7 bases. V was pared by 7 bases and J by 4 bases, with 3 bases of the junction left unmatched. CDR1 and CDR2 from the germline V gene are GTSNPN and SVGIG (reference sequence). The CDR3 is made up of 12 amino acids.

This clone was counted between two and nine times. The gene calls are TRBV27 and TRBJ1-1; D may be TRBD1 (6 bases). V lost 8 bases and J 1 base, leaving 20 bases between the germline ends. The germline CDR1 and CDR2 sequences are MNHEY and SMNVEV (reference sequence). This CDR3 comprises 16 residues. The CDR3 bases are TGTGCCAGCCATTCGGGGGGGGCTGGTTGGAACACTGAAGCTTTCTTT. It encodes CASHSGGAGWNTEAFF.

The rearrangement joins TRBV4-3 to TRBJ2-6; D remains ambiguous. Germline V gives CDR1 LGHNA, CDR2 YSLEER. CDR3 length equals 16 residues. With 4 bases removed from V and 2 bases from J, the gap between germline ends came to 12 bases. The CDR3 DNA reads as TGCGCCAGCAGCCTCCAAGTGAGTACTGGGGCCAACGTCCTGACTTTC. Translation gives CASSLQVSTGANVLTF.

This rearrangement joins TRBV6-4 to TRBJ2-7, with 13 bases aligning to TRBD2. The germline V gene has CDR1 MRHNA and CDR2 SNTAGT. V gave up 0 bases and J gave up 2 bases; unmatched junction bases: 10. The CDR3 is made up of 19 amino acids. Here the CDR3 reads CASSDSAGLAGVPPYEQYF. CDR3 nucleotides: TGTGCCAGCAGTGACTCCGCTGGACTAGCGGGGGTACCCCCCTACGAGCAGTACTTC.